The T cell receptor beta chain described here comes from a study of cytomegalovirus exposure and HLA in healthy donors (dated by TCRdb to about 2017). Background for the entire study: In an earlier analysis of roughly 590 of the donors, about 260 Gb of sequence data and 100 million or so unique TCR beta sequences from about 179 million T cells were reported. Roughly five DR-DQ haplotypes were handled as single units for association and clustering because linkage in the cohort was strong. To decide whether each TCR beta V gene segment behaved as functional or pseudogenic, an earlier analysis of some 600 of the donors relied on high-throughput TCR beta sequencing. The study profiled the T cell repertoires of hundreds of subjects by immunosequencing and related them to cytomegalovirus serostatus. Alongside the repertoire data, information on donor age, sex, ethnicity and CMV serostatus was compiled. Of the 398 genotyped donors, approximately 83% fell in the genetic ancestry cluster associated with self-reported Caucasian donors. Roughly 300 gigabases of sequencing data and approximately 93 million unique TCR sequences were included in an early release covering about 700 HLA-typed donors. In a later analysis, previously published TCR beta repertoires from 666 donors were re-analyzed and high-resolution HLA genotyping was added so that TCR occurrence patterns could be studied. Among roughly 400 genotyped donors of the cohort, an average of 235,054 unique TCR beta nucleotide sequences were sequenced per donor, roughly 20% of them non-productive. A separate validation cohort of over 95 different subjects was used in addition to the roughly 640-subject first cohort. Every discovery cohort repertoire had been produced on one sequencing platform. The number of typed donors differed by locus: roughly 629-630 for A, B, C, DRB1 and DQB1; 522 for DQA1; some 610 for DPA1; and 400 to 480 for DPB1. The study was designed to test whether signatures of past pathogen exposure could be identified by cataloging public T cell receptors. Rather than using new phenotypic data, the later analysis identified candidate immune exposures from TCR beta sequences and from how often those sequences occurred across donors. Class I and class II HLA loci were covered by the typing at four-digit resolution. Genome-wide SNP genotypes for about three fifths of the 666 donors were used in a later genetic analysis, which treated that subset as a discovery cohort. High-throughput TCR immunosequencing, statistical association of individual TCRs with disease status, and machine learning were combined to predict cytomegalovirus infection status. The paper's findings and limits, for the study overall: Roughly uniform sequencing depth across donors was assumed in presence/absence analyses, although this assumption may not hold. Strong co-occurrence of HLA alleles, especially DR and DQ, made assigning TCR associations to individual alleles difficult. A further reported finding was that TCR beta sequences accurately predicted the HLA-A and HLA-B alleles for most subjects in the first cohort. Because HLA typing was unavailable for some donors at each locus, only the typed subset was used in association tests. A later genetic analysis associated a missense DCLRE1C variant with V-gene and J-gene trimming of TCR beta chains, and an independent cohort replicated the association. The classifier was reported to diagnose cytomegalovirus status with high specificity and sensitivity in both the original cohort and the validation cohort. Some IMGT-functional V segments, including TRBV6-2 and TRBV6-3, could not be distinguished by the 87-base-pair reads and were therefore excluded. An earlier analysis of roughly 570 of the donors showed that most TCR beta V segments appeared in productive rearrangements either about 90% or about 30% of the time, which broadly matched IMGT annotations. Specific HLA alleles were associated with 16,951 TCR beta sequences at a false discovery rate of 0.05 in a later analysis. A later analysis found that TCR association rates varied across HLA loci, with DRB1 alleles showing the most associated TCRs and HLA-C alleles the fewest. The study gave a list of more than 150 TCR beta chains associated with cytomegalovirus. In a later analysis, HLA-associated TCR beta chains were found to be more clonally expanded and to have lower generation probabilities than equally common non-associated chains. A later analysis reported that several top co-occurrence clusters appeared linked to parvovirus B19, influenza, CMV and Epstein-Barr virus. Across donors, most TCR sequences were observed very rarely, whereas some public TCRs were present in many individuals. A few of the identified cytomegalovirus-associated TCR beta chains were confirmed in vitro to be specific for cytomegalovirus antigens. Because counts were too low, 15 to 20 rarely observed V segments, including chromosome 9 orphons, were excluded from the earlier analysis of a few hundred of the donors. According to the authors, the approach could potentially be generalized to other disease states and immunological phenotypes. Correlated functional status among segregating V segments might reflect linkage disequilibrium, but an unknown experimental factor could not be ruled out. Only TCR beta chains were sequenced in this cohort, and the absence of alpha or paired-chain data limited detectable features. The sequencing pipeline was judged likely to have produced a cluster of highly shared sequence variants as a technical artifact. A later analysis found that most CMV-associated TCR beta chains appeared HLA-restricted, with HLA associations seemingly driven largely by CMV exposure. CMV serostatus was the only immune exposure information available for the cohort. According to a later genetic analysis, donors in an Asian-associated ancestry cluster had fewer N-insertions in productive TCRs than the roughly 670-donor mean.

Relative to germline, V is 4 bases shorter and J is 2 bases shorter, with 5 bases between their ends. From the cysteine up to the phenylalanine, the CDR3 has a length of 11 residues. The entry retains the CDR3 DNA only, 33 bases that are in frame from base 1. CDR1 SQVTM and CDR2 ANQGSEA are derived from the germline V gene. Remarks on this clone: Its recognized antigen is unknown. Nothing much larger sits one base from this clone, and base qualities are not available.

The cohort comprised around 700 healthy bone marrow donors. All cohort members were sampled while nominally healthy, although unrecorded immune exposures were likely present. The donor was CMV seronegative and belonged to the group of 352 seronegative cohort members. Each donor provided a peripheral blood sample, and peripheral blood mononuclear cells were used for TCR beta sequencing. Genomic DNA extraction from the blood cell samples was performed with the Qiagen DNeasy Blood Extraction Kit. Libraries were built with the immunoSEQ multiplex PCR assay. A mixture of 60 forward primers for TCR Vbeta segments and 13 reverse primers for TCR Jbeta segments was used in the multiplex PCR. Amplification of the CDR3 region of rearranged TCR beta genes was performed with a multiplex PCR assay on genomic DNA. The amplified TCR beta libraries were sequenced on the Illumina HiSeq System as 87-base-pair reads. Regarding the original processing steps: Across the 666 repertoires, a later analysis counted 60 million to 90 million unique TCR beta chains, roughly 11 million of which were shared by at least two donors. Raw reads were error-corrected and collapsed into unique sequences with a nearest-neighbor algorithm that merged closely related sequences to remove PCR and sequencing errors. Alignment of CDR3 sequences to IMGT reference sequences was used to assign V, D and J gene segments. For a sequence to be retained, at least a six-nucleotide match to both a V gene segment and a J gene segment was required. Rearrangements were classified as productive when the CDR3 lacked stop codons and remained in frame with V and J, and all other rearrangements were classified as non-productive. Following IMGT convention, CDR3 was defined as the stretch from the second conserved V-encoded cysteine to the conserved J-encoded phenylalanine. The earlier analysis of some 550 of the donors excluded any sequence lacking an unambiguous match to a single V gene segment. In an earlier analysis of several hundred of the donors, V segments were called functional above 56.7% productive rearrangements and were called segregating when the between-donor standard deviation exceeded 5%. A statistical classification framework was built to diagnose cytomegalovirus status from the catalog of TCR beta chain sequences. A later analysis assigned V and J genes by comparing TCR nucleotide sequences with IMGT/GENE-DB human TR gene sequences. Using the TCRdist pipeline, a later analysis assigned CDR3 sequences along with most-parsimonious VDJ recombination scenarios. In a later analysis, every TCR beta chain was defined by the combination of its CDR3 amino acid sequence and its V-gene family, and reads without a unique V-gene family were dropped. As a way to deal with suspected cross-contamination and a sequencing artifact, a later analysis dropped 592 nucleotide sequences that were highly shared and had low generation probability. In a later analysis, a clonal expansion index for each public chain was calculated from normalized within-repertoire ranks of inferred template counts. In a later analysis, generation probabilities were computed with a VDJ recombination model fitted to out-of-frame rearrangements, and the resulting probabilities were checked against IGoR. A later analysis scored TCR-TCR, TCR-HLA and TCR-CMV co-occurrence with hypergeometric tests, applying a repertoire-size bias correction to TCR pairs. To estimate false discovery rates, a later analysis permuted the HLA or CMV assignments 20 times. In a later analysis, co-occurring TCRs were grouped with DBSCAN, and TCRdist sequence similarity was added when clustering was performed within HLA-allele-positive subsets. For co-occurrence clustering, repertoires with fewer than 30,000 or more than 120,000 public chains were excluded, along with five or six repertoires with anomalous nucleotide sharing. In TCRdb, the immuneACCESS table is reduced to in-frame sequences with V and J assigned. These tables do not hold every clone; where another copy was compared, an unresolved V gene accounts for under half, and the others remain unexplained. D and trimming were read from the DNA, whereas the V and J calls and clone size are those reported in that table. The sample table lists roughly 130,000 clones, 65% to 85% of them with a count of one. Roughly 1.1% of the sample is held by the ten biggest clonotypes.

The rearranged chain carries TRBV29-1 and TRBJ1-2; the D gene lacks a confident call. The TCR originated in a boy aged 5-17 years in good health and CMV-seronegative. The material sequenced was PBMCs. Read as DNA, the sequence is TGCAGCGTTGGAGGGAACTATGGCTACACCTTC. This yields the protein CSVGGNYGYTF.